This T cell receptor (beta chain) originates from a study of breast tumors, draining lymph nodes, adjacent tissues. CDR1 is SGHTA, CDR2 FQGNSA, per germline. V lost 5 bases and J 6 bases, leaving 11 bases between the germline ends. This CDR3 spans 13 amino acids. Study findings and constraints: The data were judged consistent with most tumor T cells coming from lymph node and expanding in tumor. Tumor repertoires ranked between lymph nodes and nontumor tissue in diversity, with V and J gene preferences.

Samples came from axillary lymph nodes draining the breast cancer. Via MiXCR, TCRdb re-called the multiplex PCR reads, giving one row per CDR3 protein. The table lists 130,000 or so distinct CDR3 sequences, 21% of them singletons. The table lists this clonotype with a count of one. Its antigen is not known. A much larger clone sits a single nucleotide away, making a read error possible. The J gene is TRBJ1-5, the V gene TRBV7-2; D call uncertain. The sequencing input was axillary lymph node tissue. The receptor comes from a female donor with breast cancer. Some clones in this sample may be carry-over from other donors' samples. The CDR3 reads CASSAHISQPQHF. CDR3 nucleotide sequence: TGTGCCAGCAGCGCGCACATCAGTCAGCCCCAGCATTTT. The entire variable domain, with the rest obtained from reference TRBV7-2 and TRBJ1-5, is as follows: GAGVSQSPSNKVTEKGKDVELRCDPISGHTALYWYRQSLGQGLEFLIYFQGNSAPDKSGLPSDRFSAERTGGSVSTLTIQRTQQEDSAVYLCASSAHISQPQHFGDGTRLSIL.